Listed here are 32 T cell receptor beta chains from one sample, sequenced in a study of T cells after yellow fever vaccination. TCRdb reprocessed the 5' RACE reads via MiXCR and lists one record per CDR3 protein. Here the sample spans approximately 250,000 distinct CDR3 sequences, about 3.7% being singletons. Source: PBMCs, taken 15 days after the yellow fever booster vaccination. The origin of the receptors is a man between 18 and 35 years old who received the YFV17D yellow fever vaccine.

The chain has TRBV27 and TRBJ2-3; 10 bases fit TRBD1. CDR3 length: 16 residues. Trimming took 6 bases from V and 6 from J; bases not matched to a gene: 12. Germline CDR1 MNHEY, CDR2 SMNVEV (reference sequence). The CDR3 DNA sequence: TGTGCCAGCAGACCTCGGACAGGGGGTTTTCTGGATACGCAGTATTTT. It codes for CASRPRTGGFLDTQYF.

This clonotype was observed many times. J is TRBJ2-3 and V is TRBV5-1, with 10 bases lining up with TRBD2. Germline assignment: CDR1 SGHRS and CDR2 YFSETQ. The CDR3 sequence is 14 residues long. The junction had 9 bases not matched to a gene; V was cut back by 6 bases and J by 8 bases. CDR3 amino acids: CASTSGGGGGTQYF. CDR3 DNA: TGCGCCAGCACAAGCGGGGGGGGCGGCGGTACGCAGTATTTT.

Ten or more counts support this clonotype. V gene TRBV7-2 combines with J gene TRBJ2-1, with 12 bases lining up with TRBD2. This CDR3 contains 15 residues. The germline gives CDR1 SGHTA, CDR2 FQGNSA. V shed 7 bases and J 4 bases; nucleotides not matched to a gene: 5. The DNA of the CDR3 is TGTGCCAGCACGCAAGGACTAGCGGGGTACAATGAGCAGTTCTTC. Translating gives CASTQGLAGYNEQFF.

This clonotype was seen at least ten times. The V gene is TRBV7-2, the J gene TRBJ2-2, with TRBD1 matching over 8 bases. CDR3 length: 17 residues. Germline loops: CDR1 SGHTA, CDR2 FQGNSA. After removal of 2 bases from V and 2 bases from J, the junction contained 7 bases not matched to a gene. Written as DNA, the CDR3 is TGTGCCAGCAGCTTAATGTTCAGGGGGCCTAACACCGGGGAGCTGTTTTTT. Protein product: CASSLMFRGPNTGELFF. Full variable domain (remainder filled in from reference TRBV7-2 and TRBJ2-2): GAGVSQSPSNKVTEKGKDVELRCDPISGHTALYWYRQSLGQGLEFLIYFQGNSAPDKSGLPSDRFSAERTGGSVSTLTIQRTQQEDSAVYLCASSLMFRGPNTGELFFGEGSRLTVL.

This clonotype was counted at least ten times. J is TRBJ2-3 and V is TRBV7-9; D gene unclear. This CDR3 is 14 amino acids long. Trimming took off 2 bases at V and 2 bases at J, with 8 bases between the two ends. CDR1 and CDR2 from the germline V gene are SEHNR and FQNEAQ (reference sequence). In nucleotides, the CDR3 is TGTGCCAGCAGCTTACAAGACACCACAGATACGCAGTATTTT. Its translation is CASSLQDTTDTQYF.

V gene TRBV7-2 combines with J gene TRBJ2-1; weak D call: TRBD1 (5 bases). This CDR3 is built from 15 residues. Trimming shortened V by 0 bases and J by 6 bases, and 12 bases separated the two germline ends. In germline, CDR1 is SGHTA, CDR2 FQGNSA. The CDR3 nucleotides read TGTGCCAGCAGCTTAGCGCAGGGTCTGAGCAATGAGCAGTTCTTC. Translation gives CASSLAQGLSNEQFF.

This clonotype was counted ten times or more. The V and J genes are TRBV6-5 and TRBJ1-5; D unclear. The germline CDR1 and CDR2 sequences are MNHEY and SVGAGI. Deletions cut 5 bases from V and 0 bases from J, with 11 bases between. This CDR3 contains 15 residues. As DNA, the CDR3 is TGTGCCAGCAGTACGCATCCTTATAGCAATCAGCCCCAGCATTTT. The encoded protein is CASSTHPYSNQPQHF.

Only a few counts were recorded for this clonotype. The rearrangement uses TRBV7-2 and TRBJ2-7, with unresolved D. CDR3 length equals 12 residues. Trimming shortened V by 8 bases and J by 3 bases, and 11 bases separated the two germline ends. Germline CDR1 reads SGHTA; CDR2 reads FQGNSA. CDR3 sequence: CASSFSRYEQYF. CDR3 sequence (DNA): TGTGCCAGCTCCTTCTCGCGCTACGAGCAGTACTTC. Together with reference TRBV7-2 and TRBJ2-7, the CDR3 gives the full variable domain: GAGVSQSPSNKVTEKGKDVELRCDPISGHTALYWYRQSLGQGLEFLIYFQGNSAPDKSGLPSDRFSAERTGGSVSTLTIQRTQQEDSAVYLCASSFSRYEQYFGPGTRLTVT.

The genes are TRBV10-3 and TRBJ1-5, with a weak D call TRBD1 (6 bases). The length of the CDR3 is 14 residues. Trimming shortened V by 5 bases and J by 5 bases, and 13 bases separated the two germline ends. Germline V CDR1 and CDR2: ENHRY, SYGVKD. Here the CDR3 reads CAISPGAGDQPQHF. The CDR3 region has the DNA TGTGCCATCAGTCCAGGGGCGGGGGATCAGCCCCAGCATTTT.

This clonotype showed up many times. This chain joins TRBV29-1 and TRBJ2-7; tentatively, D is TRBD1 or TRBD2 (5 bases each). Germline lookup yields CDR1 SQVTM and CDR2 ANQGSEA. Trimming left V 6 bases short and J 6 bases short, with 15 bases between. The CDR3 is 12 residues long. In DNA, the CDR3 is TGCAGCGTAGCCGGGACCTCGATCGAGCAGTACTTC. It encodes CSVAGTSIEQYF.

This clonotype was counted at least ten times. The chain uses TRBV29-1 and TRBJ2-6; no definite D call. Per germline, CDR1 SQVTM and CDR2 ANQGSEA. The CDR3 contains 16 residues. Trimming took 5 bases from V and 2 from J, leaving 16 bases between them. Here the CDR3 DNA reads TGCAGCGTTAAAGGCCCCCAACGCCCTGGGGCCAACGTCCTGACTTTC. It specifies CSVKGPQRPGANVLTF.

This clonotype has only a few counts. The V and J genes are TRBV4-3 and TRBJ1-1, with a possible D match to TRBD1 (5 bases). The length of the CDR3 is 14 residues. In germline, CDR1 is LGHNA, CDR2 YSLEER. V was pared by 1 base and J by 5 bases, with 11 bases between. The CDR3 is CASSQVRRGTEAFF. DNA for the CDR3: TGCGCCAGCAGCCAAGTCCGCCGGGGGACTGAAGCTTTCTTT.

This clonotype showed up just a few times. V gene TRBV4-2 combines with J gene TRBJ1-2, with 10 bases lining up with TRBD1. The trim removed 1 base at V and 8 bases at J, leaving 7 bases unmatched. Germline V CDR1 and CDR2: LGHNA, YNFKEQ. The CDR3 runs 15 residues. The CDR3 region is CASSQGGTGETGYTF. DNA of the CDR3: TGTGCCAGCAGCCAAGGGGGGACAGGGGAGACCGGCTACACCTTC.

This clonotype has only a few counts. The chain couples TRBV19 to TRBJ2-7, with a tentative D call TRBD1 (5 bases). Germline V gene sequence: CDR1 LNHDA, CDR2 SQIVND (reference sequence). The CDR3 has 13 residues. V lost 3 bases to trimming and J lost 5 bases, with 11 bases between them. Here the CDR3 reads CASSIQGRDEQYF. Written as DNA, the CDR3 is TGTGCCAGTAGTATCCAGGGCCGGGACGAGCAGTACTTC.

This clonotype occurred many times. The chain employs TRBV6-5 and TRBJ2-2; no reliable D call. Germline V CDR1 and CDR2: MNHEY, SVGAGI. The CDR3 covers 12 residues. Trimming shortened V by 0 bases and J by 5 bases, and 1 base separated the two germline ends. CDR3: CASSYSTGELFF. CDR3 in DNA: TGTGCCAGCAGTTACTCGACCGGGGAGCTGTTTTTT.

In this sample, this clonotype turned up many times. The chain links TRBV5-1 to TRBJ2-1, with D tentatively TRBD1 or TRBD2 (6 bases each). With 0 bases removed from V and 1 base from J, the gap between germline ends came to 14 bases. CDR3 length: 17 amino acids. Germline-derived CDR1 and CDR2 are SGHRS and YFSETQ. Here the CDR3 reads CASSLDSGGGSYNEQFF. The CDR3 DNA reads TGCGCCAGCAGCTTGGATTCCGGGGGCGGGTCCTACAATGAGCAGTTCTTC.

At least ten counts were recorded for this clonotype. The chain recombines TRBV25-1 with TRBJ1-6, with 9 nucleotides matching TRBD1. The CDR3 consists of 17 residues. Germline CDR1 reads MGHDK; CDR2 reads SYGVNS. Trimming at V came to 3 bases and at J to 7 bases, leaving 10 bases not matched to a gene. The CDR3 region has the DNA TGTGCCAGCAGTGAGCCCGACAGGGGGTTAACGAATTCACCCCTCCACTTT. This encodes CASSEPDRGLTNSPLHF.

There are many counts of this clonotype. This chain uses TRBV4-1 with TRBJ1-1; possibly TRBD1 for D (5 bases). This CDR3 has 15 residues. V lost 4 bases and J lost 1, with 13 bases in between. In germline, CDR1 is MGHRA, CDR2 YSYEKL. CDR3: CASSRLGRANTEAFF. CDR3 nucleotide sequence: TGCGCCAGCAGCCGTTTAGGCAGGGCGAACACTGAAGCTTTCTTT.

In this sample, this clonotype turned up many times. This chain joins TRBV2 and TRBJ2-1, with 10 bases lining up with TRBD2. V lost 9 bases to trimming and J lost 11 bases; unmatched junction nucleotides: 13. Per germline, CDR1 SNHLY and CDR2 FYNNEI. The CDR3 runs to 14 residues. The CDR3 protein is CASRIGLAEPKQFF. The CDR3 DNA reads TGTGCCAGTAGGATTGGACTAGCGGAACCAAAGCAGTTCTTC.

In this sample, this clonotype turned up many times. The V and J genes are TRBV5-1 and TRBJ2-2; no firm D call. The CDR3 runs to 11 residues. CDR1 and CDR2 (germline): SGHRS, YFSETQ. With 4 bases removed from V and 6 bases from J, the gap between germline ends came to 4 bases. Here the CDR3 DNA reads TGCGCCAGCAGCCCGTCCGGGGAGCTGTTTTTT. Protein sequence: CASSPSGELFF.

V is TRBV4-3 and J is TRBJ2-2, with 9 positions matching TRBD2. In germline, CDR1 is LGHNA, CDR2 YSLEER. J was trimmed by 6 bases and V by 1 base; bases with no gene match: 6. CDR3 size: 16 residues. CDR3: CASSQGMGLAPGELFF. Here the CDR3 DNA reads TGCGCCAGCAGCCAAGGAATGGGACTAGCTCCCGGGGAGCTGTTTTTT.

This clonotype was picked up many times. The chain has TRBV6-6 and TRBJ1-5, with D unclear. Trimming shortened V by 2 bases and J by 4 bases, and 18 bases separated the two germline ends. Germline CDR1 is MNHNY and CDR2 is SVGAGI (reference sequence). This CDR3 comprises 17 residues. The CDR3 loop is CASSYGFVGGPNQPQHF. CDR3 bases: TGTGCCAGCAGTTACGGCTTTGTGGGCGGACCAAATCAGCCCCAGCATTTT.

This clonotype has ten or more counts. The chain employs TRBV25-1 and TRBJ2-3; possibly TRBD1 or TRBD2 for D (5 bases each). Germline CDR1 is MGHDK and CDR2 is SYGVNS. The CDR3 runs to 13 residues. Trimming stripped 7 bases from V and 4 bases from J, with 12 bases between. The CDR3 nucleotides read TGTGCCAGCAACCTCGAGGGACCAGATACGCAGTATTTT. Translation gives CASNLEGPDTQYF.

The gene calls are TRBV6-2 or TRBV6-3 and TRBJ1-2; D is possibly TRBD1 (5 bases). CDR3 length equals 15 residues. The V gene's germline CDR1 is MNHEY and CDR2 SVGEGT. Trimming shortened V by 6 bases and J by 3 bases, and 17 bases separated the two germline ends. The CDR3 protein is CASRTAGGADYGYTF. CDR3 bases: TGTGCCAGCAGAACGGCGGGGGGTGCGGACTATGGCTACACCTTC.

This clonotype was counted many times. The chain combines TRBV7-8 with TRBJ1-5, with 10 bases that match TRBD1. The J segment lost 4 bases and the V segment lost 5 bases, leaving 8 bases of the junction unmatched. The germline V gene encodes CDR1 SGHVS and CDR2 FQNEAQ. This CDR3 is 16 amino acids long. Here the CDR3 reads CASSRQGAEGNQPQHF. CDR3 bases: TGTGCCAGCAGCCGACAGGGGGCCGAAGGGAATCAGCCCCAGCATTTT.

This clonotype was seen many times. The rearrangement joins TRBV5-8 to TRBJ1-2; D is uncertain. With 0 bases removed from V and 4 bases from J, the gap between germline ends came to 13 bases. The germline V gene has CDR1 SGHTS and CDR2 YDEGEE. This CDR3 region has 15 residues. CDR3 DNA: TGTGCCAGCAGCTTGGAGGCAGGCGTTTCCTATGGCTACACCTTC. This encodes CASSLEAGVSYGYTF.

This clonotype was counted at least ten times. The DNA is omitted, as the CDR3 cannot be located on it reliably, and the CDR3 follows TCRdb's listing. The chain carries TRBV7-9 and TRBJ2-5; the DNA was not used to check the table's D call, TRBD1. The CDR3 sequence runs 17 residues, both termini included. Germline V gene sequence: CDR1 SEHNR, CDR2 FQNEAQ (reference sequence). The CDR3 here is CASSFGPGAGTSETQYF.

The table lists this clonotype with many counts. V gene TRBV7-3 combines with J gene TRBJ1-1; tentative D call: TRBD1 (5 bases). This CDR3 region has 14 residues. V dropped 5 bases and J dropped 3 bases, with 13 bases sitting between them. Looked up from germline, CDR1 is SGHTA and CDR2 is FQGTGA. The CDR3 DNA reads TGTGCCAGCAGCCCAAGGGGCGGGGACACTGAAGCTTTCTTT. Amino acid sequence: CASSPRGGDTEAFF.

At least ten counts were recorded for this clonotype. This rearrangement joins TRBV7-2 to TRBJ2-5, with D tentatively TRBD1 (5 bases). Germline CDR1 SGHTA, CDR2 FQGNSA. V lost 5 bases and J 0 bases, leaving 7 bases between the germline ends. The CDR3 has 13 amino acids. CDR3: CASSPGYQETQYF. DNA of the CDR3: TGTGCCAGCAGCCCAGGGTACCAAGAGACCCAGTACTTC.

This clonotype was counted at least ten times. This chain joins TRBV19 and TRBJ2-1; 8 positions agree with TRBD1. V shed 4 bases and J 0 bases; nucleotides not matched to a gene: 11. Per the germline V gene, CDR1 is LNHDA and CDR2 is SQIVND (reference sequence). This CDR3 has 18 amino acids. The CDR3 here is CASSRAGGLLSSYNEQFF. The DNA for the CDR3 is TGTGCCAGTAGTAGGGCAGGGGGCCTCCTCAGCTCCTACAATGAGCAGTTCTTC.

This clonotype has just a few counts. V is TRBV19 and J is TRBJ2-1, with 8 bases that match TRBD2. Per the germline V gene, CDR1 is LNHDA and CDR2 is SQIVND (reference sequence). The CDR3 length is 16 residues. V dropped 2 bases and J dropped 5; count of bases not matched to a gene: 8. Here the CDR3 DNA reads TGTGCCAGTAGTATATTTGCCAGCGGGGGAAACAATGAGCAGTTCTTC. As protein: CASSIFASGGNNEQFF.

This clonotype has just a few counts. The CDR3 DNA reads TGTGCCAGCACCCAGGGCTTGCAGGGGACAGATACGCAGTATTTT. Protein product: CASTQGLQGTDTQYF. The chain links TRBV12-3 or TRBV12-4 to TRBJ2-3, with a possible D match to TRBD1 (6 bases). Trimming stripped 7 bases from V and 3 bases from J, with 17 bases between. CDR3 length equals 15 residues.